The rows below give T cell receptor beta chains drawn from one sample of a study of blood T cell repertoires in COVID-19. The table came from immunoSEQ multiplex PCR; TCRdb's copy has only in-frame clones and leaves some out. This sample yields roughly 76,000 clones, of which 80% to 85% are seen a single time; about a third belongs to the top ten. The material sequenced was peripheral blood. The source of these receptors is a woman aged 70-85 years with acute or convalescent COVID-19. Both conserved end residues are part of each CDR3. A D gene is named only where the DNA matches it firmly. Clone size, where shown, is once, few, many, or a class for clones that have expanded.

j_call: TRBJ1-5
clone_size: NA
d_call: TRBD1
v_call: TRBV11-2
cdr3_aa: CASRRRTGKLHSNQPQHF
cdr3_nt: TGTGCCAGCAGGCGCCGGACAGGTAAGTTGCATAGCAATCAGCCCCAGCATTTT

j_call: TRBJ2-1
clone_size: once
d_call: NA
v_call: TRBV15
cdr3_aa: CATSRDFYRGGHEQFF
cdr3_nt: TGTGCCACCAGCAGAGATTTTTACAGGGGGGGACATGAGCAGTTCTTC

j_call: TRBJ1-2
clone_size: NA
d_call: TRBD1
v_call: TRBV27
cdr3_aa: CASSSPSGGGYGYTF
cdr3_nt: TGTGCCAGCAGTTCCCCCTCAGGGGGCGGCTATGGCTACACCTTC

j_call: TRBJ2-2
clone_size: few
d_call: TRBD1
v_call: TRBV11-2
cdr3_aa: CASSIRQGWNTGELFF
cdr3_nt: TGTGCCAGCAGCATCAGACAGGGCTGGAACACCGGGGAGCTGTTTTTT

j_call: TRBJ2-1
clone_size: NA
d_call: NA
v_call: TRBV3-1/TRBV3-2
cdr3_aa: CASSGGPTIYNEQFF
cdr3_nt: TGTGCCAGCAGCGGAGGACCGACTATTTACAATGAGCAGTTCTTC

j_call: TRBJ1-1
clone_size: NA
d_call: NA
v_call: TRBV4-2
cdr3_aa: CASSQDRQRPSMNTEAFF
cdr3_nt: TGTGCCAGCAGCCAAGACCGACAGCGCCCTTCGATGAACACTGAAGCTTTCTTT

j_call: TRBJ1-2
clone_size: NA
d_call: NA
v_call: TRBV9
cdr3_aa: CASGRADAVYYGYTF
cdr3_nt: TGTGCCAGCGGCCGTGCCGATGCAGTATACTATGGCTACACCTTC

j_call: TRBJ2-2
clone_size: NA
d_call: TRBD1
v_call: TRBV6-4
cdr3_aa: CASSDQPGTGVGELFF
cdr3_nt: TGTGCCAGCAGTGACCAACCCGGGACAGGGGTCGGGGAGCTGTTTTTT

j_call: TRBJ2-1
clone_size: NA
d_call: NA
v_call: TRBV7-9
cdr3_aa: CASQRSGFYNEQFF
cdr3_nt: TGTGCCAGCCAGCGCAGCGGGTTTTACAATGAGCAGTTCTTC

j_call: TRBJ2-3
clone_size: NA
d_call: TRBD1
v_call: TRBV7-9
cdr3_aa: CASSLAGQDGTQYF
cdr3_nt: TGTGCCAGCAGCTTAGCCGGACAGGACGGTACGCAGTATTTT

j_call: TRBJ2-7
clone_size: NA
d_call: TRBD1
v_call: TRBV4-1
cdr3_aa: CASSQDGQGGYEQYF
cdr3_nt: TGCGCCAGCAGCCAAGATGGACAGGGTGGTTACGAGCAGTACTTC

j_call: TRBJ2-3
clone_size: NA
d_call: NA
v_call: TRBV7-8
cdr3_aa: CASSFSLSLTDTQYF
cdr3_nt: TGTGCCAGCAGCTTCTCTCTGAGTCTCACAGATACGCAGTATTTT

j_call: TRBJ1-4
clone_size: NA
d_call: TRBD1
v_call: TRBV30
cdr3_aa: CAWSTYVGTGPEKLFF
cdr3_nt: TGTGCCTGGAGCACCTACGTCGGGACAGGGCCCGAAAAACTGTTTTTT

j_call: TRBJ1-3
clone_size: NA
d_call: TRBD1
v_call: TRBV3-1/TRBV3-2
cdr3_aa: CASSLAGQGAGNTIYF
cdr3_nt: TGTGCCAGCAGCCTAGCCGGACAGGGGGCTGGAAACACCATATATTTT

j_call: TRBJ1-2
clone_size: NA
d_call: TRBD1
v_call: TRBV29-1
cdr3_aa: CSVEGAVGQVEGYTF
cdr3_nt: TGCAGCGTTGAGGGGGCAGTGGGACAGGTGGAAGGCTACACCTTC

j_call: TRBJ2-7
clone_size: NA
d_call: TRBD1
v_call: TRBV12-5
cdr3_aa: CASGLVGTGTPYEQYF
cdr3_nt: TGTGCTAGTGGTTTGGTAGGGACAGGGACCCCCTACGAGCAGTACTTC

j_call: TRBJ1-5
clone_size: NA
d_call: NA
v_call: TRBV27
cdr3_aa: CASGGAANQPQHF
cdr3_nt: TGTGCCAGCGGGGGGGCCGCAAATCAGCCCCAGCATTTT

j_call: TRBJ2-5
clone_size: NA
d_call: NA
v_call: TRBV7-7
cdr3_aa: CASSGSLGVGETQYF
cdr3_nt: TGTGCCAGCAGCGGCTCATTAGGGGTAGGGGAGACCCAGTACTTC

j_call: TRBJ2-7
clone_size: NA
d_call: NA
v_call: TRBV20-1
cdr3_aa: CSASIYEQYF
cdr3_nt: TGCAGTGCTAGTATATACGAGCAGTACTTC

j_call: TRBJ2-3
clone_size: NA
d_call: NA
v_call: TRBV7-2
cdr3_aa: CASSLALLRGSTDTQYF
cdr3_nt: TGTGCCAGCAGCTTAGCCCTCCTGCGGGGTAGCACAGATACGCAGTATTTT

j_call: TRBJ2-2
clone_size: NA
d_call: NA
v_call: TRBV5-4
cdr3_aa: CASSSRDFRPITGELFF
cdr3_nt: TGTGCCAGCAGCTCCCGAGACTTCCGACCAATCACCGGGGAGCTGTTTTTT

j_call: TRBJ1-3
clone_size: few
d_call: NA
v_call: TRBV9
cdr3_aa: CASSPGTTSGNTIYF
cdr3_nt: TGTGCCAGCAGCCCGGGGACAACCTCTGGAAACACCATATATTTT

j_call: TRBJ1-6
clone_size: NA
d_call: NA
v_call: TRBV6-5
cdr3_aa: CASSLLGSNSPLHF
cdr3_nt: TGTGCCAGCAGTTTACTAGGGAGTAATTCACCCCTCCACTTT

j_call: TRBJ2-2
clone_size: few
d_call: TRBD1
v_call: TRBV11-2
cdr3_aa: CASSTDRGRVTGELFF
cdr3_nt: TGTGCCAGCAGCACCGACAGGGGGCGAGTGACCGGGGAGCTGTTTTTT

j_call: TRBJ2-7
clone_size: NA
d_call: TRBD1
v_call: TRBV2
cdr3_aa: CASSGYRDRVYEQYF
cdr3_nt: TGTGCCAGCAGTGGATACCGGGACAGGGTCTACGAGCAGTACTTC

j_call: TRBJ2-2
clone_size: NA
d_call: TRBD2
v_call: TRBV19
cdr3_aa: CASRIATSGTGELFF
cdr3_nt: TGTGCCAGTAGAATCGCGACTAGCGGCACCGGGGAGCTGTTTTTT

j_call: TRBJ1-2
clone_size: NA
d_call: NA
v_call: TRBV5-8
cdr3_aa: CASSFEANYGYTF
cdr3_nt: TGTGCCAGCAGCTTTGAGGCAAACTATGGCTACACCTTC

j_call: TRBJ1-6
clone_size: NA
d_call: NA
v_call: TRBV2
cdr3_aa: CASGNRSYNSPLHF
cdr3_nt: TGTGCCAGCGGCAACCGCTCCTATAATTCACCCCTCCACTTT

j_call: TRBJ2-7
clone_size: NA
d_call: NA
v_call: TRBV27
cdr3_aa: CASSYSHARAEQYF
cdr3_nt: TGTGCCAGCAGTTACTCCCATGCCCGAGCCGAGCAGTACTTC